This T cell receptor (beta chain) comes out of a study of beta chain features in type 1 diabetes (dated by TCRdb to about 2018). Context from the whole study: Patients and healthy donors did not differ in mean age, gender distribution, total cell number or subset yield. A total of roughly 98,000,000 sorted cells were examined across all samples, and a strong correlation was observed between cell number per subset and RNA yield. The study compared TCRB repertoires of sorted circulating CD4+ T cell subsets between recently diagnosed type 1 diabetes patients and matched healthy donors. Naive and central memory subsets were obtained from all 30 or so donors, but regulatory and stem cell-like memory subsets were isolated from only 8 patients and roughly eight healthy donors. The study at large found these results: Because cDNA was sequenced instead of genomic DNA, highly expressing activated cells could be over-represented, though the groups showed no difference in activation or CD3 levels. PCR might favor shorter templates, but patient and control samples were amplified and corrected together, so any skew would affect both groups equally. Only small numbers of individuals were included in the HLA sub-analyses, which left unresolved whether HLA type had any influence on TCRB rearrangement. The naive, central memory and regulatory TCRB repertoires appeared to resemble one another more closely among patients than among healthy donors. A moderate but significant shortening of TCRB CDR3 length was observed in type 1 diabetes patients in all four CD4+ subsets. At VDJ recombination sites, patients with type 1 diabetes made fewer insertions and deleted more nucleotides, a pattern implying thymic rearrangement abnormalities.

V is pared back by 5 bases and J by 1 base, with 13 bases lying between the germline termini. The CDR3 holds 15 amino acids from the cysteine to the phenylalanine. The DNA shown is the 45-base CDR3, in frame from base 1. In the germline V gene, CDR1 corresponds to SGHNT and CDR2 to YENEEA. The High Capacity cDNA Reverse Transcription Kit was used to reverse transcribe all of the isolated RNA, meaning that expressed TCRB transcripts were what got sequenced. Deep immunoSEQ sequencing was performed on naive, central memory and regulatory T cell samples, with an average of approximately 3.9 million total reads per sample. Sorted cells were lysed in RLT buffer and RNA was extracted with DNase-treated RNeasy Micro or Mini kits, depending on cell number. To prevent cross-contamination, each cell subset was processed individually, whereas patient and healthy donor samples were processed jointly. Using the immunoSEQ multiplex PCR, TCRB sequences were amplified from cDNA into 87-bp fragments spanning the CDR3 region. Amplicons were sequenced on the Illumina HiSeq platform. Concerning the study's data processing: Synthetic template baselines were used to correct PCR bias computationally, reads within Hamming distance 2 were collapsed together, and singletons that could not be merged were discarded. Reads were aligned against IMGT so that V, D and J genes, CDR3 length and insertions or deletions at six rearrangement sites could be assigned. Within each subset, clonotype counts were normalized to the number of sorted cells before true diversity and Gini coefficients were calculated with the tcR R package. Repertoire sharing was quantified using the overlap coefficient calculated on TCRB nucleotide sequences. Out-of-frame TCRB sequences from naive cells were analyzed as a proxy for the pre-selection repertoire. This is the immuneACCESS table as TCRdb keeps it, with only in-frame sequences that have V and J called. A part of the clones is gone; compared with another copy, unresolved V genes explain less than half, and the rest is unexplained. The V and J calls and clone size were taken over from that table, and D and trimming were inferred from the DNA. Within this sample are hundreds of thousands of clones, with roughly 13% of them counted one time only. 0.022% of the sample comes from the top ten.

Points on this clone: Its antigen target is currently unknown. The sample holds no much larger clone one base away, and base qualities are not on file.

From each donor, a single peripheral blood sample of 100 to 150 mL on average was drawn into heparinised tubes. A BD FACSAria II was used to sort naive, central memory, regulatory and stem cell-like memory CD4+ T cells with a panel that included CD45RO, CCR7, CD25, CD127, CD95 and CD27. Every sorted population had a purity above 98%. PBMCs were isolated right away by Lymphoprep density gradient centrifugation and were stained directly, without culture. To minimize batch effects, samples were stained and sorted in pairs, one healthy donor with one patient per experiment. The sequence was obtained from a man aged 18 to 30 with type 1 diabetes. Sample: naive CD4+ T cells from blood. The cell subset or site label here, explained by the study, means: true naive CD4+ T cells. In this chain, TRBV11-3 is recombined with TRBJ2-3; perhaps TRBD2 is the D gene, with 6 bases matching. DNA sequence: TGTGCCAGCAGCCCGGGACTCTCCGGCACAGATACGCAGTATTTT. It is translated as CASSPGLSGTDTQYF.